This T cell receptor beta chain was recorded in a study of control samples from healthy donors and cancer patients. Assay: immunoSEQ multiplex PCR; the TCRdb copy retains only in-frame clones and omits some. Counted here are roughly 84,000 clones, 91% occurring once; the ten biggest clones make up around 17%. This CDR3 contains 14 residues. Trimming cost V 2 bases and J 8 bases, with 13 bases left between them. Germline lookup yields CDR1 SGHDT and CDR2 YYEEEE. The sequence was obtained from a man in his forties or fifties in good health. Input material: blood. The rearrangement uses TRBV5-6 and TRBJ1-4; D remains unclear. CDR3: CASSLAGAGEKLFF. The CDR3 region has the DNA TGTGCCAGCAGCTTAGCTGGTGCTGGGGAAAAACTGTTTTTT.